Each of the 10 T cell receptor beta chains below was sequenced from the same sample in a study of blood T cell repertoires in COVID-19. Clones were read by immunoSEQ multiplex PCR, and TCRdb kept only the in-frame ones, dropping some. The table lists about 130,000 clones, more than 75% of them singletons. Sequencing used peripheral blood. Every receptor here comes from a woman aged 55-75 years with acute or convalescent COVID-19.

This clone has a single count. The chain joins TRBV7-3 to TRBJ2-3; 9 bases align to TRBD1. The CDR3 totals 20 residues. Germline V lookup: CDR1 SGHTA, CDR2 FQGTGA. With 1 base clipped from V and 2 bases from J, the junction kept 16 bases outside the gene matches. In DNA form, the CDR3 reads TGTGCCAGCAGCTTAAGAGGCGAGCGGATCACAGGGGGCCCCACAGATACGCAGTATTTT. Its protein product is CASSLRGERITGGPTDTQYF.

V usage is TRBV5-6 and J usage is TRBJ1-5, with 10 bases matching TRBD1. V was clipped by 2 bases and J by 4 bases; unmatched bases: 3. The CDR3 is 15 residues long. Germline lookup yields CDR1 SGHDT and CDR2 YYEEEE. The CDR3 region is CASSFKGQGNQPQHF. CDR3 nucleotides: TGTGCCAGCAGCTTTAAGGGACAGGGGAATCAGCCCCAGCATTTT.

The rearrangement uses TRBV23-1 and TRBJ2-1; a possible D gene is TRBD2 (6 bases). TRBV23-1 is marked as an open reading frame, function uncertain. Trimming took 2 bases from V and 1 from J, leaving 15 bases between them. This CDR3 is built from 17 residues. The CDR3 spells CASSQDSSGASYNEQFF. In nucleotides, the CDR3 is TGCGCCAGCAGTCAAGATAGTAGCGGAGCATCCTACAATGAGCAGTTCTTC.

This clone was observed a handful of times. The sample holds other DNA sequences that translate to the same CDR3. This chain connects TRBV12-3 or TRBV12-4 to TRBJ1-1; D is unclear. Trimming took 0 bases from V and 1 from J, leaving 3 bases between them. CDR3 length equals 13 residues. The CDR3 spells CASSLAQNTEAFF. CDR3 nucleotide sequence: TGTGCCAGCAGTTTAGCCCAGAACACTGAAGCTTTCTTT.

The chain combines TRBV9 with TRBJ1-3; possible D gene TRBD1, 6 bases. This CDR3 has 15 amino acids. V shed 2 bases and J shed 0 bases, with 9 bases lying between them. Per the germline V gene, CDR1 is SGDLS and CDR2 is YYNGEE. The CDR3 region has the DNA TGTGCCAGCAGCGTTCGGGACAACTCTGGAAACACCATATATTTT. This encodes CASSVRDNSGNTIYF.

The chain uses TRBV28 and TRBJ1-4; a possible D gene is TRBD1 (6 bases). The CDR3 length is 13 residues. Between the trimmed V and J ends, which lost 7 bases and 5 bases, there was a span of 11 bases. Germline CDR1 MDHEN, CDR2 SYDVKM. CDR3 nucleotide sequence: TGTGCCAGCAACCATAGGGGGAATGAAAAACTGTTTTTT. Its translation: CASNHRGNEKLFF.

This rearrangement joins TRBV18 to TRBJ1-4; D gene ambiguous. The germline V and J ends were trimmed by 3 bases and 3 bases, with 14 bases remaining between them. The CDR3 totals 16 residues. Germline loops: CDR1 KGHSH, CDR2 LQKENI. CDR3 bases: TGTGCCAGCTCACCCCGTTCCACGGGAGCTAATGAAAAACTGTTTTTT. It is translated as CASSPRSTGANEKLFF.

CDR3: CASSVWSSPYNEQFF. The CDR3 DNA is TGTGCCAGCAGCGTTTGGAGTTCCCCCTACAATGAGCAGTTCTTC. The gene calls are TRBV9 and TRBJ2-1; D gene unclear. V lost 2 bases and J 2 bases, leaving 11 bases between the germline ends. Germline V gene sequence: CDR1 SGDLS, CDR2 YYNGEE. CDR3 length equals 15 residues.

The chain carries TRBV27 and TRBJ1-1; weak D call: TRBD1 (5 bases). Trimming cost V 4 bases and J 0 bases, with 9 bases left between them. This CDR3 has 14 amino acids. Germline V gives CDR1 MNHEY, CDR2 SMNVEV (reference sequence). The CDR3 loop reads CASSWGRLNTEAFF. Here the CDR3 DNA reads TGTGCCAGCAGTTGGGGCCGCTTGAACACTGAAGCTTTCTTT.

A remark on this clone: Its ends do not fully match the called genes, so a read error is possible. This chain uses TRBV28 with TRBJ2-7, with 9 bases aligning to TRBD2. This CDR3 is built from 11 residues. Germline values: CDR1 MDHEN, CDR2 SYDVKM. The CDR3 nucleotides read TGTGCCAGCAGTTCGACGCGGGAGGGCCACTTC. Its translation is CASSSTREGHF.